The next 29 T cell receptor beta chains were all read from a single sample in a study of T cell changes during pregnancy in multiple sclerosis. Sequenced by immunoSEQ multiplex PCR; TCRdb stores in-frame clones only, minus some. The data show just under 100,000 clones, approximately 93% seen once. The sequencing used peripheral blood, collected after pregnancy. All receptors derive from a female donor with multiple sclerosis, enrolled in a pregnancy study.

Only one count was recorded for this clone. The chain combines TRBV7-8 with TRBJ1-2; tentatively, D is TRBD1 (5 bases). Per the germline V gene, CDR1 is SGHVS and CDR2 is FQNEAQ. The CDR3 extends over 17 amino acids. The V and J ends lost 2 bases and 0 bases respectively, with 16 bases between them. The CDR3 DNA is TGTGCCAGCAGCTTATCCGGGCGGACACACCCTAACTATGGCTACACCTTC. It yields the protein CASSLSGRTHPNYGYTF.

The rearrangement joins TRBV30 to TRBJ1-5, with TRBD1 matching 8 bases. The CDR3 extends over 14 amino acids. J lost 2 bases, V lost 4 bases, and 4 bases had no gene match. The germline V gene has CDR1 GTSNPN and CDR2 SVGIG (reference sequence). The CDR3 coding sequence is TGTGCCTGGACCGGGACAGGACGCAATCAGCCCCAGCATTTT. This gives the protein CAWTGTGRNQPQHF.

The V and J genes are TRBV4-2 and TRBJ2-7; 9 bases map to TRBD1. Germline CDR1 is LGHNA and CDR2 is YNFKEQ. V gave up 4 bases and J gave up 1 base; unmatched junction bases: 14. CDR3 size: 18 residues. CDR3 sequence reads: CASSPGTGRGTGSYEQYF. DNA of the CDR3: TGTGCCAGCAGCCCTGGGACAGGGAGAGGGACGGGATCCTACGAGCAGTACTTC.

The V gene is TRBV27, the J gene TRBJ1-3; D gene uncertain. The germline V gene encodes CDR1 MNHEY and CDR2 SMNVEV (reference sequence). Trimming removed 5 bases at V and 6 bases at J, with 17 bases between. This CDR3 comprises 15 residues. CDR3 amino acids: CASSKGRDLANTIYF. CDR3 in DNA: TGTGCCAGCAGTAAGGGCCGGGATCTTGCAAACACCATATATTTT.

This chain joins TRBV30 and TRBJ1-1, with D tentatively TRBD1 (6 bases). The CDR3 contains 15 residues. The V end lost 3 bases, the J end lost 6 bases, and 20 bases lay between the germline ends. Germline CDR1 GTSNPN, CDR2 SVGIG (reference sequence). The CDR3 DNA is TGTGCCTGGAGAGAGGACAGAGTAAAGCGGCCTGAAGCTTTCTTT. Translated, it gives CAWREDRVKRPEAFF. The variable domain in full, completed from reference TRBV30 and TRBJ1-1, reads SQTIHQWPATLVQPVGSPLSLECTVEGTSNPNLYWYRQAAGRGLQLLFYSVGIGQISSEVPQNLSASRPQDRQFILSSKKLLLSDSGFYLCAWREDRVKRPEAFFGQGTRLTVV.

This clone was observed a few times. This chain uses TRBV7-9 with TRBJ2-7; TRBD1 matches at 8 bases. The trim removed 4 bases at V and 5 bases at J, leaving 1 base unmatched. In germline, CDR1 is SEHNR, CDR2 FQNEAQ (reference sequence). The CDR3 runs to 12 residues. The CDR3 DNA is TGTGCCAGCAGCTCGACAGGGGACGAGCAGTACTTC. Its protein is CASSSTGDEQYF.

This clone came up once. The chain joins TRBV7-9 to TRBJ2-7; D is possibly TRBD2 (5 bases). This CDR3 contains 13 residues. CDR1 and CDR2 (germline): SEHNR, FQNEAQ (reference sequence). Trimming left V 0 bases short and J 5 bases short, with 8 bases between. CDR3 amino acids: CASSLAGDDEQYF. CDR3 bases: TGTGCCAGCAGCTTAGCGGGAGACGACGAGCAGTACTTC. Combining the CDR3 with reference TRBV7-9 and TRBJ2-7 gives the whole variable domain DTGVSQNPRHKITKRGQNVTFRCDPISEHNRLYWYRQTLGQGPEFLTYFQNEAQLEKSRLLSDRFSAERPKGSFSTLEIQRTEQGDSAMYLCASSLAGDDEQYFGPGTRLTVT.

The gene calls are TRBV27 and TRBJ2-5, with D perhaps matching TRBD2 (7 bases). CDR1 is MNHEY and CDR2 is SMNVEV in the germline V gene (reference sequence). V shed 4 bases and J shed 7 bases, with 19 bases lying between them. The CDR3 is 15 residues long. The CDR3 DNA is TGTGCCAGCAGTTCCACAGGGACCGGGGGGCGGACCCAGTACTTC. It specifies CASSSTGTGGRTQYF.

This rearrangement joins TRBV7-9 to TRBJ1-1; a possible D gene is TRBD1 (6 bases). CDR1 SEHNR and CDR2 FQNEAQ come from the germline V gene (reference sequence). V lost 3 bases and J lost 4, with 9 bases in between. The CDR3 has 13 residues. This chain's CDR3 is CASSFTGSTEAFF. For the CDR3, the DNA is TGTGCCAGCAGCTTCACAGGGAGCACTGAAGCTTTCTTT. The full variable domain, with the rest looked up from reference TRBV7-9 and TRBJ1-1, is DTGVSQNPRHKITKRGQNVTFRCDPISEHNRLYWYRQTLGQGPEFLTYFQNEAQLEKSRLLSDRFSAERPKGSFSTLEIQRTEQGDSAMYLCASSFTGSTEAFFGQGTRLTVV.

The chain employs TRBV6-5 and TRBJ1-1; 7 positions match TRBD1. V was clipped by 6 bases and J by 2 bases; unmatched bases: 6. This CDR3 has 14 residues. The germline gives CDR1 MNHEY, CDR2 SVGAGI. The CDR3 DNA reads TGTGCCAGCAGCAGGACAGGACCCAACACTGAAGCTTTCTTT. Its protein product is CASSRTGPNTEAFF.

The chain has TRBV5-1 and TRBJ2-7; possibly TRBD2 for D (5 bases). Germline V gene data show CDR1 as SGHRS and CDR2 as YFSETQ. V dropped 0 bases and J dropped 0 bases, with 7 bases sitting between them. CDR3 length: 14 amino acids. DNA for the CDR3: TGCGCCAGCAGCTTGGCGGGGTCCTCCTACGAGCAGTACTTC. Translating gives CASSLAGSSYEQYF. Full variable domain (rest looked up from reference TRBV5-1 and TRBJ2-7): KAGVTQTPRYLIKTRGQQVTLSCSPISGHRSVSWYQQTPGQGLQFLFEYFSETQRNKGNFPGRFSGRQFSNSRSEMNVSTLELGDSALYLCASSLAGSSYEQYFGPGTRLTVT.

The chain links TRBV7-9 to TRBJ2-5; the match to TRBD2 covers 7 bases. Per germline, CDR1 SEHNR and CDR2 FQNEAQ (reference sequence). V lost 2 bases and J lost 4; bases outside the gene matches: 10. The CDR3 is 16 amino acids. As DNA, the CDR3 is TGTGCCAGCAGCTTAAGAGTAGCGGGCGCGAGAGAGACCCAGTACTTC. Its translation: CASSLRVAGARETQYF. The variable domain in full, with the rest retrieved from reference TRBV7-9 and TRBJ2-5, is DTGVSQNPRHKITKRGQNVTFRCDPISEHNRLYWYRQTLGQGPEFLTYFQNEAQLEKSRLLSDRFSAERPKGSFSTLEIQRTEQGDSAMYLCASSLRVAGARETQYFGPGTRLLVL.

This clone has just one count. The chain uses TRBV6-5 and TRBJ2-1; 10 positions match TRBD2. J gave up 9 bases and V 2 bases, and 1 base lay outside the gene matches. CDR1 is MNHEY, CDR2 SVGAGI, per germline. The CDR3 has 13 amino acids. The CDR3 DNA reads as TGTGCCAGCAGTTACGGGACTAGCGTTGAGCAGTTCTTC. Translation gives CASSYGTSVEQFF.

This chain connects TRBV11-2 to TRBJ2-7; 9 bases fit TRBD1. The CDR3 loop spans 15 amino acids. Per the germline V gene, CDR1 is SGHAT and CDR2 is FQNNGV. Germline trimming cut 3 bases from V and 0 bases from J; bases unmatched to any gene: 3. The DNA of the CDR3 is TGTGCCAGCAGCTTCGGGACAGGGCCCTCCTACGAGCAGTACTTC. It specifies CASSFGTGPSYEQYF. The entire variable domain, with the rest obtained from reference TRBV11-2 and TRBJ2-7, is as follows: EAGVAQSPRYKIIEKRQSVAFWCNPISGHATLYWYQQILGQGPKLLIQFQNNGVVDDSQLPKDRFSAERLKGVDSTLKIQPAKLEDSAVYLCASSFGTGPSYEQYFGPGTRLTVT.

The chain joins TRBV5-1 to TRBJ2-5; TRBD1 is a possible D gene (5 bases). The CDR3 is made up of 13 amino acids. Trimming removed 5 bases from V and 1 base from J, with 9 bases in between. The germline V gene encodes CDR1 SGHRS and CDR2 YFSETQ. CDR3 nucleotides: TGCGCCAGCAGGAGACAGAGCCAAGAGACCCAGTACTTC. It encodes CASRRQSQETQYF.

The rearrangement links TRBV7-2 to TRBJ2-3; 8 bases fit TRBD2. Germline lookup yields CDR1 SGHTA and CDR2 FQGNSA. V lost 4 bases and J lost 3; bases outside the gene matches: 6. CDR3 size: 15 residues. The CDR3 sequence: CASSSRRGGTDTQYF. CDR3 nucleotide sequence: TGTGCCAGCAGCTCTCGCCGGGGGGGGACAGATACGCAGTATTTT.

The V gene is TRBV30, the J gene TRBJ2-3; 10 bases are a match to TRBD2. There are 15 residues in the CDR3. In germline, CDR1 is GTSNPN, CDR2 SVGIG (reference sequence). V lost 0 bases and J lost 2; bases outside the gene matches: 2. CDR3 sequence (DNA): TGTGCCTGGAGTGTACTAGCGGGACTCACAGATACGCAGTATTTT. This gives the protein CAWSVLAGLTDTQYF. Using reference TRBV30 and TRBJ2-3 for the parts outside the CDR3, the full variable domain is SQTIHQWPATLVQPVGSPLSLECTVEGTSNPNLYWYRQAAGRGLQLLFYSVGIGQISSEVPQNLSASRPQDRQFILSSKKLLLSDSGFYLCAWSVLAGLTDTQYFGPGTRLTVL.

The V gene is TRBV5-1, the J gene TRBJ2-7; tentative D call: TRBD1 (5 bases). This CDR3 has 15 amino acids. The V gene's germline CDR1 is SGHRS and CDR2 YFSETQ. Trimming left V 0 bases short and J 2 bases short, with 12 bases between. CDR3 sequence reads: CASSLAPGSPYEQYF. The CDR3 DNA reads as TGCGCCAGCAGCTTGGCTCCAGGGTCACCCTACGAGCAGTACTTC.

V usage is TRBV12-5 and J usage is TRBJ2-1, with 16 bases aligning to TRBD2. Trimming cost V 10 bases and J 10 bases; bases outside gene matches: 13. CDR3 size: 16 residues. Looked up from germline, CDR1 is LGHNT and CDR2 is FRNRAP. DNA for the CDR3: TGTGCTACCCGCCCCGAGGGGGGACTAGCGGGAGGGGAGCAGTTCTTC. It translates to CATRPEGGLAGGEQFF.

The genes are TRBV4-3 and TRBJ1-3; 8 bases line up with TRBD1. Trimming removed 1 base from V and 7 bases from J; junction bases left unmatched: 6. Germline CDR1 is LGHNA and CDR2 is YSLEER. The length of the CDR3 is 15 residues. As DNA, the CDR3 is TGCGCCAGCAGCCAAGCGGGACAGGTTTACAACACCATATATTTT. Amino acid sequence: CASSQAGQVYNTIYF.

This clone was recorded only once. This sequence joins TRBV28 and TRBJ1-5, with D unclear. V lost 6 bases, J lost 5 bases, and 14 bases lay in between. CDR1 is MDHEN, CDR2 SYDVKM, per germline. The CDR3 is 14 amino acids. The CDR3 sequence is CASRSTVFHQPQHF. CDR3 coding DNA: TGTGCCAGCAGGAGCACAGTCTTCCATCAGCCCCAGCATTTT.

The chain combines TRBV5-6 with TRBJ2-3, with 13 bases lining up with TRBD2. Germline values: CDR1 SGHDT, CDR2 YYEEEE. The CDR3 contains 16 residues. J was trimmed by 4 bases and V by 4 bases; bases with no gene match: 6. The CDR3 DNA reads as TGTGCCAGCAGCACCGGGACTAGCGGGATCTCAGATACGCAGTATTTT. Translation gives CASSTGTSGISDTQYF.

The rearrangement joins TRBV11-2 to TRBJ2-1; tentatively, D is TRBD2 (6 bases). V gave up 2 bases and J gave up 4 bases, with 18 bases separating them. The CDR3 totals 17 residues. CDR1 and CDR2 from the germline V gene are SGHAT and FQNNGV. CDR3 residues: CASSLKPTRGLYNEQFF. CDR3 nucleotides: TGTGCCAGCAGCTTAAAACCAACCCGGGGACTTTACAATGAGCAGTTCTTC.

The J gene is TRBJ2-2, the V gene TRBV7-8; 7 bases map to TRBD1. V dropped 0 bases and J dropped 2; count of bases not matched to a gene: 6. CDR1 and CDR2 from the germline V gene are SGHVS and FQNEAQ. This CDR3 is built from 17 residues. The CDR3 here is CASSLAFGTDNTGELFF. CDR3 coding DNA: TGTGCCAGCAGCTTAGCCTTTGGGACAGATAACACCGGGGAGCTGTTTTTT.

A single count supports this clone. Here the CDR3 reads CASSTGGQSNTEAFF. The CDR3 DNA is TGTGCCAGCAGCACCGGCGGACAGAGCAACACTGAAGCTTTCTTT. This chain uses TRBV7-9 with TRBJ1-1; a possible D gene is TRBD1 (6 bases). Germline values: CDR1 SEHNR, CDR2 FQNEAQ (reference sequence). V lost 5 bases to trimming and J lost 2 bases, with 15 bases between them. The CDR3 sequence is 15 residues long.

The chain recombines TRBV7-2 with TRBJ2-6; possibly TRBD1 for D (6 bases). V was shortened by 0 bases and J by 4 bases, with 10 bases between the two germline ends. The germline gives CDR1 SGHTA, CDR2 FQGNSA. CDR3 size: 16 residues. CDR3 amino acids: CASSLARGGGANVLTF. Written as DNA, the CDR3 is TGTGCCAGCAGCTTAGCGAGAGGGGGAGGGGCCAACGTCCTGACTTTC.

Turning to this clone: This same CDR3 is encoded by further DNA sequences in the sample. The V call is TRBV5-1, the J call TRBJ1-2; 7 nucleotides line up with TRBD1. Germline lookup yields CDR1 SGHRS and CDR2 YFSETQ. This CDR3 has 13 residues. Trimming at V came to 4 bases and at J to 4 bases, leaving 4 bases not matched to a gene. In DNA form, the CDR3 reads TGCGCCAGCAGCCTTCGGGACAGCTATGGCTACACCTTC. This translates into CASSLRDSYGYTF.

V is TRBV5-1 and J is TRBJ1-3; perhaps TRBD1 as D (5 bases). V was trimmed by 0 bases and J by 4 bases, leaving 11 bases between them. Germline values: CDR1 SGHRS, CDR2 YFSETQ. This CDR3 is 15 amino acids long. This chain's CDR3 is CASSLGDSGGNTIYF. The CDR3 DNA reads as TGCGCCAGCAGCTTGGGAGACAGTGGGGGAAACACCATATATTTT.

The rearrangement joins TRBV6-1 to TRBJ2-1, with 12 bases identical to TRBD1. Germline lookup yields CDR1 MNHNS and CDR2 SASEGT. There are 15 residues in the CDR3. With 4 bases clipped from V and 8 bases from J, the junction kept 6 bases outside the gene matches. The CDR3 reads CASSVGQGAFDEQFF. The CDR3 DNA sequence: TGTGCCAGCAGTGTGGGACAGGGGGCTTTCGATGAGCAGTTCTTC.